This TCR beta chain was recorded in a study of lymphopenia after photon versus proton radiotherapy. The assay was immunoSEQ multiplex PCR, and TCRdb's table has in-frame clones only and misses some. The data hold about 68,000 clones, with approximately 91% observed a single time. The source of this sequence is a woman in her sixties or seventies with pancreatic cancer. The sequences come from peripheral blood, collected from a patient treated with photon-based radiotherapy.

The CDR3 DNA reads as TGTGCCAGCAGTGACCGACAGGGGTGGGGCTCACTGGGCTCCTACAATGAGCAGTTCTTC. Translation gives CASSDRQGWGSLGSYNEQFF. The chain combines TRBV6-1 with TRBJ2-1; 8 bases are shared with TRBD1. The CDR3 covers 20 residues. Germline CDR1 MNHNS, CDR2 SASEGT. The V segment lost 3 bases and the J segment 0 bases; nucleotides outside the gene matches: 16.